This TCR beta chain was identified in a study of CD8+CD57+ T cells in acquired aplastic anemia. Study summary: Sorted CD4+ and CD8+ cells gave an average of around 3.1 ug of DNA.

Genomic DNA served as template for TCR beta VDJ and CDR3 profiling. TCRdb fed the reads into MiXCR, producing one record per CDR3 protein. Of approximately 180,000 distinct CDR3 sequences in the sample, over 40% were seen once. Looked up from germline, CDR1 is ENHRY and CDR2 is SYGVKD. This CDR3 region has 14 residues. Trimming shortened V by 11 bases and J by 0 bases, and 16 bases separated the two germline ends. Patients chosen for sequencing had CD8+CD57+ cells that had expanded, as shown by flow cytometry. Acquired aplastic anemia of severe grade affected all patients. This clonotype was observed many times.

This TCR derives from a human donor with aplastic anemia. Sequencing was performed on sorted CD4+, CD8+, or CD8+CD57+ T cells (not recorded which) from PBMCs. The V and J genes are TRBV10-3 and TRBJ1-2, with a tentative D call TRBD1 (5 bases). The CDR3 DNA reads as TGTGCCTCGGGGAAACAGGAGACTAACTATGGCTACACCTTC. Protein product: CASGKQETNYGYTF.